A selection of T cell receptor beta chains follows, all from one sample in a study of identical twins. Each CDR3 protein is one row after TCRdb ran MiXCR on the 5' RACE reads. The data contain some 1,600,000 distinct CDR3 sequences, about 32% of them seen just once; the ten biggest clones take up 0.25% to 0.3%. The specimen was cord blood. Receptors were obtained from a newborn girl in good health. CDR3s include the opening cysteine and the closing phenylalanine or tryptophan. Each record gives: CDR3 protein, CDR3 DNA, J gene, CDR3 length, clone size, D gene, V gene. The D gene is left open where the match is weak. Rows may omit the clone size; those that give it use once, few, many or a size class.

CDR3 protein: CSARPDRGPNEQFF
CDR3 DNA: TGCAGTGCTAGACCGGACAGGGGGCCAAATGAGCAGTTCTTC
J gene: TRBJ2-1
CDR3 length: 14
clone size: few
D gene: TRBD1
V gene: TRBV20-1

CDR3 protein: CSASLPRLGLGFQETQYF
CDR3 DNA: TGCAGTGCTAGTCTGCCCCGATTGGGACTAGGTTTCCAAGAGACCCAGTACTTC
J gene: TRBJ2-5
CDR3 length: 18
clone size: -
D gene: TRBD2
V gene: TRBV20-1

CDR3 protein: CSARLEGEETQYF
CDR3 DNA: TGCAGTGCTAGACTGGAGGGCGAAGAGACCCAGTACTTC
J gene: TRBJ2-5
CDR3 length: 13
clone size: -
D gene: -
V gene: TRBV20-1

CDR3 protein: CASSLAGTHNEQFF
CDR3 DNA: TGTGCCAGCAGCTTAGCGGGGACCCACAATGAGCAGTTCTTC
J gene: TRBJ2-1
CDR3 length: 14
clone size: -
D gene: -
V gene: TRBV7-9

CDR3 protein: CAISEHLEGSDTQYF
CDR3 DNA: TGTGCCATCAGTGAGCATTTGGAGGGTTCAGATACGCAGTATTTT
J gene: TRBJ2-3
CDR3 length: 15
clone size: few
D gene: -
V gene: TRBV10-3

CDR3 protein: CSAKTVAETQYF
CDR3 DNA: TGCAGTGCCAAGACTGTGGCGGAGACCCAGTACTTC
J gene: TRBJ2-5
CDR3 length: 12
clone size: -
D gene: -
V gene: TRBV20-1

CDR3 protein: CASSQEGGSSYEQYF
CDR3 DNA: TGTGCCAGCAGCCAAGAAGGCGGGAGCTCCTACGAGCAGTACTTC
J gene: TRBJ2-7
CDR3 length: 15
clone size: many
D gene: TRBD2
V gene: TRBV3-1

CDR3 protein: CASKLSGDTEAFF
CDR3 DNA: TGTGCCAGCAAACTTTCGGGGGACACTGAAGCTTTCTTT
J gene: TRBJ1-1
CDR3 length: 13
clone size: few
D gene: -
V gene: TRBV6-6

CDR3 protein: CASSAYTGGYEQYF
CDR3 DNA: TGTGCCAGCAGTGCATATACAGGGGGCTACGAGCAGTACTTC
J gene: TRBJ2-7
CDR3 length: 14
clone size: few
D gene: TRBD1
V gene: TRBV27

CDR3 protein: CASRLGTPGSYEQYF
CDR3 DNA: TGTGCCAGCAGACTCGGGACACCAGGCTCCTACGAGCAGTACTTC
J gene: TRBJ2-7
CDR3 length: 15
clone size: -
D gene: -
V gene: TRBV6-5

CDR3 protein: CASSLKGFSSEQYF
CDR3 DNA: TGCGCCAGCAGCTTGAAAGGCTTCTCTTCCGAGCAGTACTTC
J gene: TRBJ2-7
CDR3 length: 14
clone size: few
D gene: -
V gene: TRBV5-1

CDR3 protein: CSAGPSGPHQTQYF
CDR3 DNA: TGCAGTGCAGGCCCTAGCGGACCTCACCAGACCCAGTACTTC
J gene: TRBJ2-5
CDR3 length: 14
clone size: few
D gene: TRBD2
V gene: TRBV20-1

CDR3 protein: CASSSPTGGIQYF
CDR3 DNA: TGTGCCAGCAGCTCACCCACCGGAGGCATTCAGTACTTC
J gene: TRBJ2-4
CDR3 length: 13
clone size: -
D gene: -
V gene: TRBV11-2

CDR3 protein: CSVVGQGSTEAFF
CDR3 DNA: TGCAGCGTCGTAGGACAGGGGAGCACTGAAGCTTTCTTT
J gene: TRBJ1-1
CDR3 length: 13
clone size: few
D gene: TRBD1
V gene: TRBV29-1

CDR3 protein: CASSLEVWGNARETQYF
CDR3 DNA: TGTGCCAGCAGCTTAGAGGTTTGGGGTAATGCTAGAGAGACCCAGTACTTC
J gene: TRBJ2-5
CDR3 length: 17
clone size: many
D gene: -
V gene: TRBV11-2

CDR3 protein: CASRSQVYTDGNTIYF
CDR3 DNA: TGTGCCAGCAGAAGCCAAGTTTACACAGACGGAAACACCATATATTTT
J gene: TRBJ1-3
CDR3 length: 16
clone size: -
D gene: -
V gene: TRBV2

CDR3 protein: CASGTGINYGYTF
CDR3 DNA: TGTGCCAGCGGCACAGGGATAAACTATGGCTACACCTTC
J gene: TRBJ1-2
CDR3 length: 13
clone size: -
D gene: -
V gene: TRBV6-5

CDR3 protein: CASSLYAEETKYF
CDR3 DNA: TGTGCCAGCAGTTTATACGCGGAAGAGACCAAGTACTTC
J gene: TRBJ2-5
CDR3 length: 13
clone size: -
D gene: -
V gene: TRBV28

CDR3 protein: CASSPAQGRLSRGYTF
CDR3 DNA: TGTGCCAGCAGCCCTGCCCAGGGGAGGCTATCTCGGGGCTACACCTTC
J gene: TRBJ1-2
CDR3 length: 16
clone size: few
D gene: -
V gene: TRBV12-3/TRBV12-4

CDR3 protein: CSAVGPRDRGNTQYF
CDR3 DNA: TGCAGTGCCGTCGGCCCCCGGGACAGGGGAAATACGCAGTATTTT
J gene: TRBJ2-3
CDR3 length: 15
clone size: -
D gene: TRBD1
V gene: TRBV20-1

CDR3 protein: CAISEWASGSYNEQFF
CDR3 DNA: TGTGCCATCAGTGAGTGGGCTAGCGGGAGTTACAATGAGCAGTTCTTC
J gene: TRBJ2-1
CDR3 length: 16
clone size: once
D gene: TRBD2
V gene: TRBV10-3

CDR3 protein: CASRDCPYEQYF
CDR3 DNA: TGTGCCAGCAGGGACTGCCCCTACGAGCAGTACTTC
J gene: TRBJ2-7
CDR3 length: 12
clone size: -
D gene: -
V gene: TRBV25-1

CDR3 protein: CASRGLTDTRYF
CDR3 DNA: TGCGCCAGCAGGGGACTCACAGATACGCGGTATTTT
J gene: TRBJ2-3
CDR3 length: 12
clone size: -
D gene: -
V gene: TRBV10-1

CDR3 protein: CAISESGTGSTYEQYF
CDR3 DNA: TGTGCCATCAGTGAGTCTGGGACAGGGAGCACCTACGAGCAGTACTTC
J gene: TRBJ2-7
CDR3 length: 16
clone size: -
D gene: TRBD1
V gene: TRBV10-3

CDR3 protein: CASSQDRLAGGPGDTQYF
CDR3 DNA: TGTGCCAGCAGCCAAGATAGGTTAGCGGGGGGGCCAGGAGATACGCAGTATTTT
J gene: TRBJ2-3
CDR3 length: 18
clone size: -
D gene: TRBD2
V gene: TRBV3-1

CDR3 protein: CASSTGQVLYNEQFF
CDR3 DNA: TGTGCCAGCAGTACGGGACAGGTACTATACAATGAGCAGTTCTTC
J gene: TRBJ2-1
CDR3 length: 15
clone size: -
D gene: TRBD1
V gene: TRBV2

CDR3 protein: CASYGTDTQYF
CDR3 DNA: TGTGCCAGTTATGGCACAGATACGCAGTATTTT
J gene: TRBJ2-3
CDR3 length: 11
clone size: few
D gene: -
V gene: TRBV12-3/TRBV12-4

CDR3 protein: CASSEARDRGSALF
CDR3 DNA: TGTGCCAGCAGTGAAGCTCGGGACAGGGGGTCTGCTTTATTT
J gene: TRBJ1-1
CDR3 length: 14
clone size: -
D gene: TRBD1
V gene: TRBV6-1

CDR3 protein: CASSLVERGYTF
CDR3 DNA: TGTGCCAGCAGCTTAGTGGAAAGGGGCTACACCTTC
J gene: TRBJ1-2
CDR3 length: 12
clone size: -
D gene: -
V gene: TRBV7-2

CDR3 protein: CSADTKGWKSSYEQYF
CDR3 DNA: TGCAGTGCCGATACGAAAGGGTGGAAGAGTTCCTACGAGCAGTACTTC
J gene: TRBJ2-7
CDR3 length: 16
clone size: -
D gene: -
V gene: TRBV20-1

CDR3 protein: CASSQRAGDEAFF
CDR3 DNA: TGTGCCAGCAGCCAAAGAGCGGGGGATGAAGCTTTCTTT
J gene: TRBJ1-1
CDR3 length: 13
clone size: few
D gene: -
V gene: TRBV3-1

CDR3 protein: CSAVPMNTEAFF
CDR3 DNA: TGCAGTGCTGTCCCAATGAACACTGAAGCTTTCTTT
J gene: TRBJ1-1
CDR3 length: 12
clone size: once
D gene: -
V gene: TRBV20-1

CDR3 protein: CSVEGRGGETQYF
CDR3 DNA: TGCAGCGTCGAGGGGAGAGGAGGAGAGACCCAGTACTTC
J gene: TRBJ2-5
CDR3 length: 13
clone size: many
D gene: -
V gene: TRBV29-1

CDR3 protein: CASSLSPLGVNGYTF
CDR3 DNA: TGCGCCAGCAGCCTATCCCCCTTAGGGGTAAATGGCTACACCTTC
J gene: TRBJ1-2
CDR3 length: 15
clone size: -
D gene: -
V gene: TRBV5-1

CDR3 protein: CASSPFTTRNEQFF
CDR3 DNA: TGTGCCAGCAGCCCATTCACAACTAGGAATGAGCAGTTCTTC
J gene: TRBJ2-1
CDR3 length: 14
clone size: -
D gene: -
V gene: TRBV3-1

CDR3 protein: CSVERNTGAFF
CDR3 DNA: TGCAGCGTTGAGCGGAACACTGGAGCTTTCTTT
J gene: TRBJ1-1
CDR3 length: 11
clone size: -
D gene: -
V gene: TRBV29-1

CDR3 protein: CATSETPPRPTGELFF
CDR3 DNA: TGTGCCACCAGTGAAACCCCTCCCAGGCCAACCGGGGAGCTGTTTTTT
J gene: TRBJ2-2
CDR3 length: 16
clone size: -
D gene: -
V gene: TRBV24-1

CDR3 protein: CASSQEVVSYNEQYF
CDR3 DNA: TGTGCCAGCAGCCAAGAAGTAGTGTCCTACAATGAGCAGTACTTC
J gene: TRBJ2-7
CDR3 length: 15
clone size: -
D gene: -
V gene: TRBV4-2

CDR3 protein: CSVETGYNSPLHF
CDR3 DNA: TGCAGCGTTGAGACAGGGTATAATTCACCCCTCCACTTT
J gene: TRBJ1-6
CDR3 length: 13
clone size: -
D gene: TRBD1
V gene: TRBV29-1

CDR3 protein: CSAYHNYGYTF
CDR3 DNA: TGCAGTGCTTATCATAACTATGGCTACACCTTC
J gene: TRBJ1-2
CDR3 length: 11
clone size: -
D gene: -
V gene: TRBV20-1